The source of this T cell receptor (beta chain) is a study of blood T cell repertoires in COVID-19. This clone was counted only a few times. CDR3 length: 14 amino acids. Germline assignment: CDR1 SNHLY and CDR2 FYNNEI. V was shortened by 4 bases and J by 4 bases, with 13 bases between the two germline ends. This table comes from immunoSEQ multiplex PCR, and its TCRdb copy is limited to in-frame clones, with some not included. This sample has more than 250,000 clones, with about nine tenths found just once. This receptor was taken from a woman between 18 and 29 years old who had recovered from COVID-19. The V and J genes are TRBV2 and TRBJ1-1; D might be TRBD1 (5 bases). The sample consisted of PBMCs or T cells enriched from blood (not recorded which). CDR3: CASSAQGRSTEAFF. CDR3 nucleotides: TGTGCCAGCAGTGCTCAGGGTAGGAGCACTGAAGCTTTCTTT.